This entry lists 2 T cell receptor beta chains sequenced from one sample in a study of OX40 agonist ivuxolimab in advanced cancers. Some clones are missing from TCRdb's copy, which holds only in-frame ones; the method was immunoSEQ multiplex PCR. The table includes around 95,000 clones, just under 95% detected once. Source: CD4+ or CD8+ T cells sorted from blood, taken in a trial of the OX40 agonist ivuxolimab. Every receptor here comes from an adult with an advanced solid tumor such as melanoma, head and neck, liver or kidney cancer.

CDR3 residues: CASSPDISFPQHF. Written as DNA, the CDR3 is TGTGCCAGCTCACCAGATATCTCTTTCCCCCAGCATTTT. V and J are TRBV18 and TRBJ1-5; D is unresolved. From germline, CDR1 is KGHSH and CDR2 LQKENI. CDR3 size: 13 residues. V lost 2 bases and J lost 10, with 12 bases in between.

The chain couples TRBV9 to TRBJ2-5, with D perhaps TRBD1 (6 bases). The CDR3 has 14 residues. Between the trimmed V and J ends, which lost 4 bases and 0 bases, there was a span of 10 bases. Germline loops: CDR1 SGDLS, CDR2 YYNGEE. For the CDR3, the DNA is TGTGCCAGCAGCCCTGGACAGTACCAAGAGACCCAGTACTTC. Encoded protein: CASSPGQYQETQYF.